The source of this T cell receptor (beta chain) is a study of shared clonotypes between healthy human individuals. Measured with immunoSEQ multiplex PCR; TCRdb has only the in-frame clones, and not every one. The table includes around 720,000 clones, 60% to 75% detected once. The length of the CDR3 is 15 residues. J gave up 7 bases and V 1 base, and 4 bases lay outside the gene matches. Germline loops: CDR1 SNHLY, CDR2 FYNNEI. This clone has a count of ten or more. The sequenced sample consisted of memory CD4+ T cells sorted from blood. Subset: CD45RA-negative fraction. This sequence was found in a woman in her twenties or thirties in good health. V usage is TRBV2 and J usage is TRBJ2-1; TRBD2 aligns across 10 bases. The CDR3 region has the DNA TGTGCCAGCAGTGAAGAGCGGGAGGGATTGAATGAGCAGTTCTTC. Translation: CASSEEREGLNEQFF.